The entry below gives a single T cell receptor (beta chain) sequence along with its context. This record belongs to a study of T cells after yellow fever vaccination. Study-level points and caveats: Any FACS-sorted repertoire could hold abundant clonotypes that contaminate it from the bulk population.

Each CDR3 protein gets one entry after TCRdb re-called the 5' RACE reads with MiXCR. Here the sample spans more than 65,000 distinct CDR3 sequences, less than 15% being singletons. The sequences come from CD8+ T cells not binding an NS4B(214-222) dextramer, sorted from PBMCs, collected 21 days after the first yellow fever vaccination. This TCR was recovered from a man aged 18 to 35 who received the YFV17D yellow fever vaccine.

CDR3 amino acids: CATSPQGQPQHF. CDR3 coding DNA: TGTGCCACCAGCCCACAGGGACAGCCCCAGCATTTT. J is TRBJ1-5 and V is TRBV15; possibly TRBD1 for D (6 bases). The germline gives CDR1 LNHNV, CDR2 YYDKDF (reference sequence). V was shortened by 5 bases and J by 7 bases, with 9 bases between the two germline ends. The length of the CDR3 is 12 residues.